This T cell receptor (beta chain) was recovered during a study of blood T cells in healthy people across ages (dated by TCRdb to between 2014 and 2017). Context from the whole study: In model experiments, roughly one uniquely barcoded TCR beta cDNA molecule per two T cells was captured by template switching. The study measured age-related changes in TCR beta repertoire diversity using deep sequencing normalized with unique cDNA molecular identifiers. The donors were split into four age groups: young (average roughly 15 years), middle-aged (roughly 39), aged (over 55) and long-lived (82). To avoid experimental bias, donors of different ages were spread randomly across the sequencing lanes. Using the same blood draw, the study looked at two additional independent replicas of 1 million unique cDNA reads for two donors, one aged 18 to 30 and the other aged 80 or older. The paper's findings and limits, for the study overall: As age increased, observed TCR beta diversity per million T cells dropped in a roughly linear way, and a significant reduction was already evident by age 40. Because donor CMV infection status was unknown, age-related changes in expanded clonotypes were potentially confounded. Compared with the aged group, the long-lived group had more naive CD4+ T cells, fewer expanded clones and increased TCR diversity, a pattern suggesting age selection. A strong correlation was found between observed TCR beta diversity and the percentage of naive T cells measured by flow cytometry. Estimates of total diversity based on one million sequenced T cells were considered lower bounds and underestimates. Conclusive comparison of naive and antigen-experienced compartments was prevented by the profiling of bulk unsorted PBMCs.

From the germline V gene, CDR1 is MNHEY and CDR2 is SVGEGT. The CDR3, cysteine through phenylalanine, is 14 amino acids long. Only the CDR3 part of the read is kept: 42 bases, read in frame from the first base. Trimming takes 0 bases from V and 3 bases from J, and the germline ends sit 8 bases apart. Libraries were constructed by 5' RACE. The run used an Illumina HiSeq 2500. The second PCR ran for about 7 to 11 cycles and used a J-beta primer mix along with a sample-barcoded 5' primer. A template-switch 5' adaptor carrying 12 random nucleotides introduced a unique molecular identifier onto each TCR beta cDNA molecule. Each sample yielded at least 3 million CDR3-containing paired-end reads. First-strand cDNA was synthesized from all RNA with the Mint cDNA synthesis kit, primed by a TRBC-specific oligonucleotide. All cDNA was treated with uracil-DNA glycosylase and then went through a first 18-cycle PCR with the universal primers M1SS and BC2_uni_R. As for how the authors treated the data: For normalization, 1 million high-quality reads, each with a distinct molecular identifier, were randomly selected from each sample. Instead of being binned into consensus sequences, reads that shared molecular identifiers were thrown out. MiTCR, set to a Q25 quality threshold and the strictest error-elimination algorithm, was used for CDR3 identification, clonotype clustering and error correction. A nonparametric unseen species model with Euler transformation was used to estimate lower-bound total TCR beta diversity. TCRdb trimmed the raw reads at Q25, called clones with MiXCR and kept productive beta chains. Identical CDR3 protein sequences are pooled into one entry, listed with their most common genes and DNA. TCRdb assigned the V and J calls; the authors' analysis was not used. The sample profile shows about 1.1 million distinct CDR3 sequences; roughly two fifths of them were found once. The ten top clones hold around 12% of the sample.

The donors were about 40 Caucasian individuals from Russia, aged roughly 6 to 100 years, who were systemically healthy. Each donor gave about 9.8 milliliters of peripheral blood, drawn into EDTA-treated Vacutainer tubes. Ficoll-Paque density-gradient centrifugation was used to isolate PBMCs, with at least 6.5 million per sample. Trizol reagent was used to extract total RNA from the PBMCs, yielding at least 5.5 micrograms per sample. For every donor, flow cytometry on a PBMC aliquot measured the percentage of naive CD45RAhigh/CD27high T cells. Notes on this clonotype: It lacks a known antigen. No quality values exist for individual bases; no much larger clone is one base distant.

The TCR comes from a man aged 18 to 29 in good health. Source material: blood. The chain is made from TRBV6-2 or TRBV6-3 and TRBJ1-2; the D gene remains uncertain. The DNA sequence is as follows: TGTGCCAGCAGTTACTCCATGCGTTACTATGGCTACACCTTC. The encoded protein is CASSYSMRYYGYTF.